What follows are 3 T cell receptor beta chains derived from one specimen sequenced in a study of cytomegalovirus exposure and HLA in healthy donors. The PCR made use of 60 Vbeta and 13 Jbeta primers. The protocol was immunoSEQ multiplex PCR, while the TCRdb copy is restricted to in-frame clones and leaves out a portion. The top ten clones hold 8% to 10% of a sample with around 160,000 clones, roughly four fifths of them seen once. Sequencing was performed on PBMCs. The receptor source for this set is a male donor in good health and CMV-seropositive.

The V call is TRBV30, the J call TRBJ2-5, with D perhaps TRBD2 (5 bases). Trimming cost V 0 bases and J 4 bases, with 27 bases left between them. This CDR3 comprises 19 residues. The germline V gene encodes CDR1 GTSNPN and CDR2 SVGIG (reference sequence). In DNA, the CDR3 is TGTGCCTGGAGTGTCTACAAGGTCGGTTTGTCGGGGAGCGCAGAGACCCAGTACTTC. Its translation: CAWSVYKVGLSGSAETQYF.

The J gene is TRBJ1-4, the V gene TRBV9; TRBD1 matches 8 bases. The CDR3 consists of 15 residues. CDR1 and CDR2 from the germline V gene are SGDLS and YYNGEE. Germline trimming cut 3 bases from V and 7 bases from J; bases unmatched to any gene: 8. The CDR3 protein is CASSATYRGSEKLFF. The CDR3, as DNA: TGTGCCAGCAGCGCAACCTACAGGGGGTCTGAAAAACTGTTTTTT.

This chain connects TRBV5-8 to TRBJ2-3; D is uncertain. The CDR3 covers 13 residues. The V end lost 2 bases, the J end lost 7 bases, and 11 bases lay between the germline ends. Germline CDR1 and CDR2: SGHTS and YDEGEE. CDR3 sequence: CASSLQLFHTQYF. The CDR3 DNA sequence: TGTGCCAGCAGCTTACAGCTCTTTCATACGCAGTATTTT.